These 28 T cell receptor beta chains were all obtained from the same sample, sequenced in a study of blood T cell repertoires in COVID-19 (dated by TCRdb to the early 2020s). The protocol used for the library was the immunoSEQ multiplex PCR assay. TCRdb holds this immuneACCESS table with in-frame rearrangements only. Some clones are missing; in checked studies, unresolved V genes explain under half, and the rest has no known cause. For this sample there are 150,000 to 200,000 clones; 65% to 85% appear just once. Roughly a tenth of the sample is held by the ten biggest clonotypes. The sequenced sample consisted of peripheral blood. All receptors come from a woman older than 75 with active or convalescent COVID-19.

V and J are TRBV18 and TRBJ2-3, with TRBD2 matching over 15 bases. The germline V gene has CDR1 KGHSH and CDR2 LQKENI. The length of the CDR3 is 15 residues. Trimming at V came to 6 bases and at J to 4 bases, leaving 2 bases not matched to a gene. The CDR3 sequence: CASSGLAGGPDTQYF. The CDR3 DNA reads TGTGCCAGCTCCGGACTAGCGGGGGGGCCAGATACGCAGTATTTT. Based on the CDR3 plus reference TRBV18 and TRBJ2-3, the full variable domain is NAGVMQNPRHLVRRRGQEARLRCSPMKGHSHVYWYRQLPEEGLKFMVYLQKENIIDESGMPKERFSAEFPKEGPSILRIQQVVRGDSAAYFCASSGLAGGPDTQYFGPGTRLTVL.

The rearrangement joins TRBV12-3 or TRBV12-4 to TRBJ1-6, with 8 bases aligning to TRBD1. Trimming at V came to 4 bases and at J to 12 bases, leaving 5 bases not matched to a gene. The CDR3 is 13 residues long. The CDR3 DNA follows: TGTGCCAGCAGTTCGGACAGGGTCGAACCCCTCCACTTT. This encodes CASSSDRVEPLHF.

The chain uses TRBV30 and TRBJ1-2; D is undetermined. The CDR3 is 12 residues long. Germline CDR1 and CDR2: GTSNPN and SVGIG (reference sequence). Between the trimmed V and J ends, which lost 0 bases and 7 bases, there was a span of 9 bases. Here the CDR3 reads CAWSVSRGGYTF. DNA for the CDR3: TGTGCCTGGAGTGTTTCCCGGGGTGGCTACACCTTC. Full variable domain (rest looked up from reference TRBV30 and TRBJ1-2): SQTIHQWPATLVQPVGSPLSLECTVEGTSNPNLYWYRQAAGRGLQLLFYSVGIGQISSEVPQNLSASRPQDRQFILSSKKLLLSDSGFYLCAWSVSRGGYTFGSGTRLTVV.

J is TRBJ2-2 and V is TRBV5-1, with 8 bases fitting TRBD1. The CDR3 is 15 amino acids. Trimming at V came to 4 bases and at J to 2 bases, leaving 4 bases not matched to a gene. Germline V lookup: CDR1 SGHRS, CDR2 YFSETQ. This CDR3 is CASSVGQGNTGELFF. The CDR3 DNA follows: TGCGCCAGCAGCGTAGGACAGGGAAACACCGGGGAGCTGTTTTTT.

This rearrangement joins TRBV7-2 to TRBJ2-5, with 9 bases identical to TRBD2. The germline V gene has CDR1 SGHTA and CDR2 FQGNSA. The V segment lost 4 bases and the J segment 3 bases; nucleotides outside the gene matches: 3. This CDR3 region has 14 residues. In nucleotides, the CDR3 is TGTGCCAGCAGCTCAGCGGGGGGTGAAGAGACCCAGTACTTC. Amino acid sequence: CASSSAGGEETQYF.

The chain combines TRBV5-4 with TRBJ2-2, with D unresolved. Trimming stripped 2 bases from V and 2 bases from J, with 4 bases between. Per the germline V gene, CDR1 is SGHNT and CDR2 is YYREEE (reference sequence). This CDR3 is 13 amino acids long. CDR3 nucleotide sequence: TGTGCCAGCAGCTTCCAAAACACCGGGGAGCTGTTTTTT. It yields the protein CASSFQNTGELFF.

The rearrangement joins TRBV7-8 to TRBJ2-7; perhaps TRBD1 as D (5 bases). Trimming removed 1 base at V and 3 bases at J, with 13 bases between. The V gene's germline CDR1 is SGHVS and CDR2 FQNEAQ. The CDR3 runs 15 residues. The CDR3 region is CASSLEGAVNYEQYF. The CDR3 DNA reads as TGTGCCAGCAGCTTAGAAGGGGCAGTAAACTACGAGCAGTACTTC.

Only a few counts were recorded for this clone. The chain links TRBV18 to TRBJ2-7, with TRBD1 matching 7 bases. Germline-derived CDR1 and CDR2 are KGHSH and LQKENI. This CDR3 contains 14 residues. V was clipped by 3 bases and J by 2 bases; unmatched bases: 4. This chain's CDR3 is CASSPGTATYEQYF. The CDR3, as DNA: TGTGCCAGCTCACCCGGGACAGCTACCTACGAGCAGTACTTC. The full variable domain, in which reference TRBV18 and TRBJ2-7 provide the parts outside the CDR3, is NAGVMQNPRHLVRRRGQEARLRCSPMKGHSHVYWYRQLPEEGLKFMVYLQKENIIDESGMPKERFSAEFPKEGPSILRIQQVVRGDSAAYFCASSPGTATYEQYFGPGTRLTVT.

This clone was seen a few times. The V call is TRBV27, the J call TRBJ1-6, with D possibly TRBD1 on 6 matching bases. CDR1 is MNHEY, CDR2 SMNVEV, per germline (reference sequence). The V end was cut by 6 bases, the J end by 9 bases, with 30 bases between. This CDR3 has 19 residues. Here the CDR3 reads CASSLRTGTQNPSLSPLHF. CDR3 bases: TGTGCCAGCAGCCTTAGAACCGGGACACAAAACCCTAGTCTTTCACCCCTCCACTTT.

The chain is built from TRBV2 and TRBJ1-1, with 7 bases aligning to TRBD1. V gave up 4 bases and J gave up 5 bases; unmatched junction bases: 10. Per the germline V gene, CDR1 is SNHLY and CDR2 is FYNNEI. The CDR3 consists of 15 residues. The CDR3 DNA is TGTGCCAGCAGTGCACAGGGGAGAGATAGGACTGAAGCTTTCTTT. Protein product: CASSAQGRDRTEAFF.

The gene calls are TRBV19 and TRBJ2-7; TRBD1 matches 7 bases. Germline-derived CDR1 and CDR2 are LNHDA and SQIVND (reference sequence). There are 15 residues in the CDR3. J was trimmed by 3 bases and V by 2 bases; bases with no gene match: 7. CDR3 residues: CASSIQTGHFYEQYF. CDR3 bases: TGTGCCAGTAGTATACAGACAGGGCACTTCTACGAGCAGTACTTC.

This clone was counted only a few times. The J gene is TRBJ1-1, the V gene TRBV2, with D perhaps TRBD1 (6 bases). This CDR3 contains 13 residues. The germline V gene encodes CDR1 SNHLY and CDR2 FYNNEI. Trimming left V 8 bases short and J 4 bases short, with 14 bases between. Here the CDR3 DNA reads TGTGCCAGCGGAGTGGAAGGGGGCACTGAAGCTTTCTTT. Translation gives CASGVEGGTEAFF.

This chain joins TRBV6-1 and TRBJ1-2; D perhaps matches TRBD1 (6 bases). Germline V gene data show CDR1 as MNHNS and CDR2 as SASEGT. This CDR3 is built from 14 residues. Trimming took off 1 base at V and 7 bases at J, with 13 bases between the two ends. This chain's CDR3 is CASSEVTGLGGYTF. The DNA for the CDR3 is TGTGCCAGCAGTGAAGTGACAGGCCTAGGTGGCTACACCTTC.

The chain employs TRBV19 and TRBJ1-4; D might be TRBD1 (6 bases). CDR3 size: 14 residues. Germline V CDR1 and CDR2: LNHDA, SQIVND (reference sequence). V was trimmed by 7 bases and J by 7 bases, leaving 16 bases between them. In DNA, the CDR3 is TGTGCCAGTAACTCAGGGGTATTTGGTGAAAAACTGTTTTTT. The encoded protein is CASNSGVFGEKLFF.

The chain couples TRBV5-5 to TRBJ1-1, with D possibly matching TRBD1 (5 bases). The CDR3 consists of 15 residues. CDR1 and CDR2 (germline): SGHKS, YYEKEE (reference sequence). V lost 0 bases and J 1 base, leaving 10 bases between the germline ends. The CDR3 DNA reads as TGTGCCAGCAGCTTGGGGGGCTCGGGGAACACTGAAGCTTTCTTT. This translates into CASSLGGSGNTEAFF.

The chain joins TRBV6-5 to TRBJ1-3, with TRBD1 matching 7 bases. After removal of 3 bases from V and 2 bases from J, the junction contained 7 bases not matched to a gene. The CDR3 runs 16 residues. In germline, CDR1 is MNHEY, CDR2 SVGAGI. CDR3 sequence (DNA): TGTGCCAGCAGTTATTGGACCGGGACAGCTGGAAACACCATATATTTT. This gives the protein CASSYWTGTAGNTIYF.

The CDR3 loop reads CASSRQGSSYEQYF. DNA of the CDR3: TGTGCCAGCAGCAGACAGGGGAGCTCCTACGAGCAGTACTTC. This sequence joins TRBV6-5 and TRBJ2-7, with TRBD1 matching 8 bases. Trimming took 6 bases from V and 0 from J; bases not matched to a gene: 4. Germline values: CDR1 MNHEY, CDR2 SVGAGI. The CDR3 runs 14 residues.

The chain links TRBV19 to TRBJ1-1; unclear D gene. Germline V gives CDR1 LNHDA, CDR2 SQIVND (reference sequence). V was pared by 7 bases and J by 3 bases, with 12 bases between. This CDR3 is built from 13 residues. CDR3 sequence: CASNPTSDTEAFF. Written as DNA, the CDR3 is TGTGCCAGTAACCCGACATCAGACACTGAAGCTTTCTTT.

The chain is built from TRBV19 and TRBJ1-2; 7 positions agree with TRBD1. The length of the CDR3 is 15 residues. The V and J ends lost 6 bases and 5 bases, in that order; junction bases with no gene match: 12. Germline V gene sequence: CDR1 LNHDA, CDR2 SQIVND (reference sequence). CDR3 amino acids: CASRVLTGSTYGYTF. The CDR3 nucleotides are TGTGCCAGTAGGGTTTTGACAGGGTCTACTTATGGCTACACCTTC.

This chain connects TRBV5-1 to TRBJ1-3; D might be TRBD1 (6 bases). CDR3 length: 15 residues. Germline values: CDR1 SGHRS, CDR2 YFSETQ. V lost 0 bases and J lost 7, with 14 bases in between. The CDR3 coding sequence is TGCGCCAGCAGCTTGGAGACAGGTGGAAAGAACACCATATATTTT. This sequence encodes CASSLETGGKNTIYF.

Comments on this clone: Other DNA sequences of this sample code for an identical CDR3. The chain combines TRBV18 with TRBJ2-7, with 9 bases aligning to TRBD1. This CDR3 region has 15 residues. Germline trimming cut 3 bases from V and 3 bases from J; bases unmatched to any gene: 6. Germline V gives CDR1 KGHSH, CDR2 LQKENI. The CDR3: CASSPPGTGSYEQYF. The CDR3 DNA follows: TGTGCCAGCTCACCTCCCGGGACAGGGAGCTACGAGCAGTACTTC.

The genes are TRBV7-3 and TRBJ2-3; TRBD2 might be the D (5 bases). This CDR3 is built from 15 residues. Germline CDR1 is SGHTA and CDR2 is FQGTGA. V was pared by 4 bases and J by 1 base, with 12 bases between. This CDR3 is CASSSGVGGTDTQYF. Here the CDR3 DNA reads TGTGCCAGCAGCTCCGGGGTAGGTGGCACAGATACGCAGTATTTT.

The rearrangement joins TRBV7-2 to TRBJ2-1; possibly TRBD1 for D (5 bases). Germline-derived CDR1 and CDR2 are SGHTA and FQGNSA. The CDR3 has 16 residues. Trimming shortened V by 0 bases and J by 2 bases, and 11 bases separated the two germline ends. CDR3 sequence (DNA): TGTGCCAGCAGCTTAGCGGTAGGGGTTCCCTACAATGAGCAGTTCTTC. Protein sequence: CASSLAVGVPYNEQFF.

The chain recombines TRBV18 with TRBJ2-1; D might be TRBD2 (6 bases). V lost 6 bases and J lost 5, with 20 bases in between. CDR1 is KGHSH, CDR2 LQKENI, per germline. The CDR3 runs to 16 residues. This CDR3 is CASSPPGGTMDNEQFF. CDR3 coding DNA: TGTGCCAGCTCCCCCCCTGGGGGGACCATGGACAATGAGCAGTTCTTC.

The chain employs TRBV7-2 and TRBJ1-6; TRBD1 might be the D (5 bases). Germline CDR1 SGHTA, CDR2 FQGNSA. V lost 1 base to trimming and J lost 0 bases, with 16 bases between them. This CDR3 has 19 residues. DNA of the CDR3: TGTGCCAGCAGCTTAGTCTCTTGGGGCCGTAGCTCCTATAATTCACCCCTCCACTTT. Amino acid sequence: CASSLVSWGRSSYNSPLHF.

This clone was found once. The junction and the germline gene differ at one end; a read error may be behind it. The chain has TRBV6-1 and TRBJ1-3, with D perhaps TRBD1 (5 bases). Germline CDR1 is MNHNS and CDR2 is SASEGT. CDR3 length: 15 residues. DNA of the CDR3: TGTGCCAGCAGTGAACGGCAGGGTCCTGGGAACACCATATATTTT. Protein: CASSERQGPGNTIYF.

The rearrangement uses TRBV9 and TRBJ1-3; the D is unclear. The CDR3 spans 16 residues. The V end was cut by 5 bases, the J end by 2 bases, with 17 bases between. Germline V gives CDR1 SGDLS, CDR2 YYNGEE. CDR3 nucleotides: TGTGCCAGCAGGGGAGAAGACGGGATCCCTGGAAACACCATATATTTT. Residues: CASRGEDGIPGNTIYF.

V gene TRBV9 combines with J gene TRBJ2-1, with 13 bases that match TRBD2. V gave up 3 bases and J gave up 10 bases; unmatched junction bases: 10. The length of the CDR3 is 16 residues. The germline gives CDR1 SGDLS, CDR2 YYNGEE. CDR3 residues: CASSEGLAGMRHEQFF. The CDR3 DNA reads TGTGCCAGCAGCGAGGGACTAGCGGGGATGAGGCACGAGCAGTTCTTC.